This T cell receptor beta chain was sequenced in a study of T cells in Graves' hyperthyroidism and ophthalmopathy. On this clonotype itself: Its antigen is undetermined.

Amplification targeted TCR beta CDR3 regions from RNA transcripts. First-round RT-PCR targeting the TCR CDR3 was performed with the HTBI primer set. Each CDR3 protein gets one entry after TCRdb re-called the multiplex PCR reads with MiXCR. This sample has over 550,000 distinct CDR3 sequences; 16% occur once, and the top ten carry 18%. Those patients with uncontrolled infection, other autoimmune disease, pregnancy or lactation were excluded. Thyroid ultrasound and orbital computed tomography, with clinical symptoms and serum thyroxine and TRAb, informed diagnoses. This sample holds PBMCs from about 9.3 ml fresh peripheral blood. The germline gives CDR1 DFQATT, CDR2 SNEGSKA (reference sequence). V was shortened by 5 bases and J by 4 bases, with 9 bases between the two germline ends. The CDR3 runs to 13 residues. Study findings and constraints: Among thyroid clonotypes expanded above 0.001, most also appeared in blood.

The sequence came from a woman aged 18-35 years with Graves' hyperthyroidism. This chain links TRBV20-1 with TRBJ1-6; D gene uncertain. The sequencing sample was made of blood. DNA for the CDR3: TGCAGTGCTTTGCAGCTGTATAATTCACCCCTCCACTTT. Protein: CSALQLYNSPLHF.